This T cell receptor beta chain emerged from a study of CD8+ T cells in alopecia areata. About this clone itself: The antigen is not known.

The CDR3 extends over 12 amino acids. The germline gives CDR1 SNHLY, CDR2 FYNNEI. V was shortened by 4 bases and J by 1 base, with 4 bases between the two germline ends. Study results and limitations: Tissue-resident alphabeta T cells belonging to normal skin likewise get sequenced within scalp specimens. With patients, TCR sharing proved less clear than in mice, a difference possibly related to HLA. Normal scalp showed lower clonality than lesional scalp, especially alopecia totalis/universalis.

Extraction and reverse transcription of RNA yielded cDNA as the sequencing template. The table came from immunoSEQ multiplex PCR; TCRdb's copy has only in-frame clones and leaves some out. The sample has more than 150,000 clones, 45% to 60% seen once; the top ten hold just under 20%. V and J are TRBV2 and TRBJ1-1; D not certain. Sequenced here: CD8+ T cells sorted from blood, sampled at week 0. The source of this sequence is a human donor with alopecia areata. CDR3 nucleotides: TGTGCCAGCAGTGGGGGGAACACTGAAGCTTTCTTT. As protein: CASSGGNTEAFF.